Listed below are T cell receptor beta chains from one sample, sequenced in a study of tumor-infiltrating lymphocytes in primary liver carcinoma. In TCRdb, the multiplex PCR reads were re-called with MiXCR into one record per CDR3 protein. Of roughly 190,000 distinct CDR3 sequences in the sample, around four fifths were seen once. The sequenced sample was tumor tissue from primary liver carcinoma. These receptor sequences come from a man aged 35 to 55 with primary liver carcinoma and hepatitis B virus infection. The CDR3 runs from the conserved cysteine through the conserved F or W. The order of the fields is J gene, clone size, V gene, D gene, CDR3 protein, CDR3 DNA. The D gene is left open where the match is weak. Some rows mark clone size as missing; the rest say once, few, many or name a class of expanded clone.

>TRBJ2-1|.|TRBV7-3|.
CASSLGENNEQFF
TGTGCCAGCAGCTTAGGAGAGAACAATGAGCAGTTCTTC
>TRBJ2-3|.|TRBV11-1|.
CGSSLPRESTDTQFF
TGTGGCAGTAGTTTGCCGAGGGAGAGCACAGATACGCAGTTTTTT
>TRBJ1-4|.|TRBV6-5|.
CASRIIAINEKLFF
TGTGCCAGCAGAATTATTGCAATTAATGAAAAACTGTTTTTT
>TRBJ1-4|many|TRBV28|.
CASSSQNEKLFF
TGTGCCAGCAGTTCCCAAAATGAAAAACTGTTTTTT
>TRBJ1-5|.|TRBV2|.
CARSDTNQPQHF
TGTGCCAGGAGTGATACAAATCAGCCCCAGCATTTT
>TRBJ2-2|.|TRBV4-1|.
CAGSQDPGAPGELFF
TGCGCCGGCAGCCAAGACCCGGGGGCTCCCGGGGAGCTGTTCTTT
>TRBJ1-2|.|TRBV28|.
CASSYGSTRGYTF
TGTGCCAGCAGTTACGGATCTACTCGAGGCTACACCTTC
>TRBJ1-5|.|TRBV10-3|.
CAIREVLRGQPQHF
TGTGCCATCAGAGAGGTACTCCGAGGTCAGCCCCAGCATTTT
>TRBJ2-3|.|TRBV14|.
CASSKDGEDTHYF
TGTGCCAGCAGCAAAGACGGCGAAGATACGCATTATTTT
>TRBJ2-5|once|TRBV4-3|.
CASSQDQQETQYF
TGCGCCAGCAGCCAAGACCAACAAGAGACCCAGTACTTC
>TRBJ2-3|many|TRBV5-6|TRBD1
CASSPQGATDTQYF
TGTGCCAGCAGCCCACAGGGGGCCACAGATACGCAGTATTTT
>TRBJ2-1|.|TRBV10-3|TRBD2
CDTAGTSGNEQLF
TGTGACACCGCCGGGACTAGCGGGAATGAGCAGCTCTTC
>TRBJ2-7|.|TRBV29-1|TRBD1
CSDEEMTGPGGRQYF
TGCAGTGATGAAGAAATGACAGGGCCCGGTGGACGACAGTACTTC
>TRBJ2-7|.|TRBV5-4|TRBD2
CASSLRTSGSEQCF
TGTGCCAGTAGCTTACGGACTAGCGGGAGCGAACAGTGCTTC
>TRBJ2-2|.|TRBV7-9|TRBD1
CAISRDRENTGELFF
TGTGCCATCAGTCGTGACAGGGAGAACACCGGGGAGCTGTTTTTT
>TRBJ2-4|few|TRBV11-1|TRBD2
CVSSFPGTSGTKKIKYF
TGTGTCAGCAGCTTTCCCGGGACTAGCGGGACTAAAAAGATTAAGTACTTC
>TRBJ2-1|.|TRBV2|TRBD1
CASSEGTGGSDSYNEQFF
TGTGCTAGCAGTGAAGGGACAGGGGGCAGCGACTCCTACAATGAGCAGTTCTTC
>TRBJ1-2|.|TRBV5-6|.
CDSSLDHEAGYTF
TGTGACAGCAGCTTAGACCACGAGGCTGGCTACACCTTC
>TRBJ2-7|.|TRBV6-1|.
CASSEARVSYDQYF
TGTGCCAGCAGTGAAGCGCGGGTTTCCTACGATCAGTATTTC
>TRBJ2-6|.|TRBV11-2|TRBD1
CASSMGGDRGISLSGLGVLTF
TGTGCCAGCAGCATGGGGGGAGACAGGGGCATTTCCCTCTCTGGGCTCGGCGTCCTGACTTTC
>TRBJ2-2|.|TRBV29-1|.
CSVAGVASGELFF
TGCAGTGTTGCAGGGGTCGCATCGGGGGAGCTGTTTTTT
>TRBJ2-1|few|TRBV25-1|.
CTSSESGKGLYNEQFF
TGTACCAGCAGTGAATCCGGAAAAGGGCTTTACAATGAGCAGTTCTTC
>TRBJ2-6|once|TRBV11-2|.
CVSSLSSGIGTNVLNF
TGTGTCAGCAGCTTATCGTCAGGGATTGGGACCAACGTCCTGAATTTC
>TRBJ2-5|.|TRBV29-1|TRBD2
CSLRTSGNWAETQYF
TGCAGCCTTCGGACTAGCGGGAATTGGGCAGAGACTCAGTACTTC
>TRBJ1-5|.|TRBV6-6|.
CASSYGRFSNQPQHF
TGTGCCAGTAGTTACGGGCGTTTTAGCAATCAGCCCCAGCATTTT
>TRBJ1-1|.|TRBV28|.
CASSLATTGNTEALF
TGTGCCAGCAGTTTAGCAACAACAGGGAACACTGAGGCTCTCTTT
>TRBJ2-3|.|TRBV5-1|TRBD1
CARSASGQGVIDTQYF
TGCGCCAGAAGCGCCTCGGGACAGGGGGTAATAGATACGCAGTATTTT
>TRBJ1-3|.|TRBV29-1|TRBD1
CSGQGISGNTTYF
TGCAGCGGACAGGGGATATCCGGAAACACCACATATTTT
>TRBJ1-1|.|TRBV29-1|.
CSVIEGGTEAFF
TGCAGCGTGATAGAGGGGGGCACTGAAGCTTTCTTT
>TRBJ2-1|.|TRBV6-5|.
CARGYAVLNEQFF
TGTGCCAGGGGTTACGCCGTATTAAATGAGCAGTTCTTC